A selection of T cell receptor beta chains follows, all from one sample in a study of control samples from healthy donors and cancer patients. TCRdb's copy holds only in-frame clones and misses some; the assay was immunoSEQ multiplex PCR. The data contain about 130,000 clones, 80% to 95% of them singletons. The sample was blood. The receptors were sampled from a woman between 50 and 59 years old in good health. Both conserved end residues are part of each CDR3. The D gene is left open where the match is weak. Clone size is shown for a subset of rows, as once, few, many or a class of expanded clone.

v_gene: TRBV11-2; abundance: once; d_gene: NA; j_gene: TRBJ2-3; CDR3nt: TGTGCCAGCAGCTTAGTGATCGGGCGCACAGATACGCAGTATTTT; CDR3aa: CASSLVIGRTDTQYF
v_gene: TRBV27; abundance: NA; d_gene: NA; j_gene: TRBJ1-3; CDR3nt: TGTGCCAGCAGCCCGAGGGGTGGAAACACCATATATTTT; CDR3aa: CASSPRGGNTIYF
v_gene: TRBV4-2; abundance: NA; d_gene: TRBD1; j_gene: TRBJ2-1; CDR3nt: TGTGCCAGCAGCCAAGACCTGAGACAGGGGGCGCGGAATGAGCAGTTCTTC; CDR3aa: CASSQDLRQGARNEQFF
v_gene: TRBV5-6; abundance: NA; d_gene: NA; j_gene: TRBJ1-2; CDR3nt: TGTGCCAGCAGCTTGGATGTCGGCGGGGGGAACTATGGCTACACCTTC; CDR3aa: CASSLDVGGGNYGYTF
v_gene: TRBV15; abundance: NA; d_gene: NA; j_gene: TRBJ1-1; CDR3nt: TGTGCCACCAGCAGAGCCGGCCTCGTAAGACCGAACACTGAAGCTTTCTTT; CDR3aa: CATSRAGLVRPNTEAFF
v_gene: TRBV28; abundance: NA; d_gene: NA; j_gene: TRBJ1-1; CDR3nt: TGTGCCAGCAGTCTACAGTACGCTGAAGCTTTCTTT; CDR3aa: CASSLQYAEAFF
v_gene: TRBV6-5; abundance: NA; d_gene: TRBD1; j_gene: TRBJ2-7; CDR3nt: TGTGCCAGCATTCGGGACAGTACCTACGAGCAGTACTTC; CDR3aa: CASIRDSTYEQYF
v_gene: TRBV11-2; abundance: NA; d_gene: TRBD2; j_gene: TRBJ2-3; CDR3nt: TGTGCCAGCAGTTCGCGGGGGGCCCTCATAGATACGCAGTATTTT; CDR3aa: CASSSRGALIDTQYF
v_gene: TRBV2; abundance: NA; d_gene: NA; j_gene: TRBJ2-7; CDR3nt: TGTGCCACCAAGAACGCCATAGGACGGAGGGGTCTACCCTACGAGCAGTACTTC; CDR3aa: CATKNAIGRRGLPYEQYF
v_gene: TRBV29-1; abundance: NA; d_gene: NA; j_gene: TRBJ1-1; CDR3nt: TGCAGCGTTGTTGGGGGGGGCGGGACTGAAGCTTTCTTT; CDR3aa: CSVVGGGGTEAFF
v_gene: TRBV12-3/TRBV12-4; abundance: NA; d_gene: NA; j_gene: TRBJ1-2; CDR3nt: TGTGCCAGCAGTCCCTCGGGGGTTCGCTACACCTTC; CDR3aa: CASSPSGVRYTF
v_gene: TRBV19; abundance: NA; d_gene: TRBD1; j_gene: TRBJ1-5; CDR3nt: TGTGCCAGTAGTACCTACGGGACAGGTCGTAATCAGCCCCAGCATTTT; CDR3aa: CASSTYGTGRNQPQHF
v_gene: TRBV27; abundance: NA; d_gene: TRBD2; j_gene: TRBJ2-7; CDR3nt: TGTGCCAGCAGATTTCAGGGACTACCGTACGAGCAGTACTTC; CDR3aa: CASRFQGLPYEQYF
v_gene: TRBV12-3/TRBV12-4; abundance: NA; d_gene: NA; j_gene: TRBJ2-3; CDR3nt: TGTGCCAGCAGTTTATCGGGGATAGATACGCAGTATTTT; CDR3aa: CASSLSGIDTQYF
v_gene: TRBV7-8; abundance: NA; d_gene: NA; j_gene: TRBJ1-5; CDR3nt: TGTGCCAGCAGCTTAGCGTCGAGGACAGAGGATCAGCCCCAGCATTTT; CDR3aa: CASSLASRTEDQPQHF
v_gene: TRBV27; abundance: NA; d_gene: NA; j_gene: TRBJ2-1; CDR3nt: TGTGCCAGCAGTTTCTTCCTAGCGAGACTTAATGAGCAGTTCTTC; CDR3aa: CASSFFLARLNEQFF
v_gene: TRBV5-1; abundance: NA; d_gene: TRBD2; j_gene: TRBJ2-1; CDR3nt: TGCGCCAGCAGCTTGTCTGCTAGCGGGAGGATCAATGAGCAGTTCTTC; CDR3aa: CASSLSASGRINEQFF
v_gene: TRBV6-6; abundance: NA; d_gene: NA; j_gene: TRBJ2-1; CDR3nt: TGTGCCAGCAGTTACGTGGGGAATGAGCAGTTCTTC; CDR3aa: CASSYVGNEQFF